Listed below are T cell receptor beta chains from one sample, sequenced in a study of human T cells and chemical hapten exposure. TCRdb processed the RACE reads anew with MiXCR; each CDR3 protein has one entry. The sample shows 250,000 or so distinct CDR3 sequences, roughly 8% of them seen only once. The sample was whole blood, taken in connection with sensitization to the hapten diphenylcyclopropenone (DPC). Receptors originate from a man younger than 35 with alopecia areata. Some clones in this sample may be carry-over from other donors' samples. Both conserved end residues are part of each CDR3. The D gene is left open where the match is weak. Size is omitted from some rows. Given values are once, few, many or a class for expanded clones.

size	J	V	D	CDR3	DNA
few	TRBJ1-1	TRBV4-3	NA	CASSPKRVNTEAFF	TGCGCCAGCAGCCCCAAGAGGGTTAACACTGAAGCTTTCTTT
few	TRBJ2-2	TRBV7-2	NA	CASSLRGRGISNTGELFF	TGTGCCAGCAGCTTACGAGGCAGGGGCATTTCGAACACCGGGGAGCTGTTTTTT
few	TRBJ1-1	TRBV12-3/TRBV12-4	NA	CASSLDPPGEAFF	TGTGCCAGCAGTTTGGATCCCCCGGGTGAAGCTTTCTTT
NA	TRBJ2-2	TRBV3-1	NA	CASSPQGLSTGELFF	TGTGCCAGCAGCCCACAGGGATTAAGCACCGGGGAGCTGTTTTTT
NA	TRBJ2-1	TRBV24-1	NA	CATSDLGGGLNNEQFF	TGTGCCACCAGTGACCTAGGGGGGGGACTTAACAATGAGCAGTTCTTC
few	TRBJ2-3	TRBV2	NA	CASSESRDPTDTQYF	TGTGCCAGCAGTGAATCGCGGGATCCCACAGATACGCAGTATTTT
NA	TRBJ2-2	TRBV6-1	NA	CASSEAPGGGELFF	TGTGCCAGCAGTGAAGCGCCAGGCGGAGGGGAGCTGTTTTTT
many	TRBJ2-5	TRBV5-5	TRBD1	CASSGTTGGGETQYF	TGTGCCAGCAGCGGAACAACAGGGGGCGGAGAGACCCAGTACTTC
NA	TRBJ1-1	TRBV7-2	TRBD1	CASSSIDRGTYEAFF	TGTGCCAGCAGCTCCATCGACAGGGGGACGTATGAAGCTTTCTTT
many	TRBJ2-4	TRBV14	TRBD1	CASSQQDRGRRLIQYF	TGTGCCAGCAGCCAACAGGACAGGGGCCGACGCTTAATTCAGTACTTC
few	TRBJ2-3	TRBV11-2	NA	CASSLELGAPDTQYF	TGTGCCAGCAGCTTAGAACTTGGGGCCCCAGATACGCAGTATTTT
many	TRBJ1-1	TRBV10-3	NA	CAISETRDTEAFF	TGTGCCATCAGTGAGACCCGGGACACTGAAGCTTTCTTT